This TCR beta chain was documented in a study of T cells in localized non-small cell lung cancer. Study results and caveats: Median detection of top 100 tumor clones in adjacent lung was about 60 clones.

Germline V gene lookup returns CDR1 SGHAT and CDR2 FQNNGV. CDR3 length: 14 residues. V was clipped by 1 base and J by 6 bases; unmatched bases: 5. Data came from immunoSEQ multiplex PCR; TCRdb stores just in-frame clones and leaves some out. The data hold approximately 35,000 clones, with about nine tenths observed a single time. Worth noting for this clone: The antigen is not known.

V gene TRBV11-2 combines with J gene TRBJ2-5; 7 nucleotides line up with TRBD1. Sequenced material: peripheral blood, taken before any cancer treatment. This TCR came from a man between 40 and 70 years old with stage I lung adenocarcinoma. DNA of the CDR3: TGTGCCAGCAGCTTAGGACAGGGTTTTAAGACCCAGTACTTC. Amino acids: CASSLGQGFKTQYF.